The 8 T cell receptor beta chains in this list originate from one sample, sequenced in a study of blood T cells in healthy people across ages. The authors ran a second PCR of 7 to 11 cycles using a sample-barcoded 5' primer and a J-beta primer mix. One entry per CDR3 protein results from TCRdb running MiXCR on the 5' RACE reads. The sample holds under 2,000,000 distinct CDR3 sequences, approximately 50% seen once. Sequencing was carried out using blood. These receptors were collected from a woman aged 40 to 49 in good health.

This clonotype was seen a few times. The V gene is TRBV4-3, the J gene TRBJ2-5; 14 bases are shared with TRBD2. V dropped 0 bases and J dropped 5; count of bases not matched to a gene: 8. Germline V gene data show CDR1 as LGHNA and CDR2 as YSLEER. The length of the CDR3 is 18 residues. Here the CDR3 DNA reads TGCGCCAGCAGCCAAGATCTAGGGACTAGCGGGGGTCGGGAGACCCAGTACTTC. Protein product: CASSQDLGTSGGRETQYF.

This clonotype has only a few counts. This chain uses TRBV29-1 with TRBJ1-1; D not certain. With 0 bases removed from V and 1 base from J, the gap between germline ends came to 15 bases. The CDR3 is 16 amino acids. Germline V gives CDR1 SQVTM, CDR2 ANQGSEA. The CDR3 DNA reads as TGCAGCGTTGAAGAGATGGGCAGCTTACCGAACACTGAAGCTTTCTTT. Its protein product is CSVEEMGSLPNTEAFF.

The chain joins TRBV5-6 to TRBJ2-1, with D possibly being TRBD2 (6 bases). CDR1 is SGHDT and CDR2 is YYEEEE in the germline V gene. The CDR3 runs to 14 residues. Trimming removed 3 bases at V and 9 bases at J, with 16 bases between. CDR3: CASSSGVSPSEQFF. CDR3 DNA sequence: TGTGCCAGCAGCTCGGGGGTATCACCAAGTGAGCAGTTCTTC.

V and J are TRBV4-3 and TRBJ2-1; 10 nucleotides line up with TRBD2. The CDR3 covers 16 residues. V lost 1 base to trimming and J lost 5 bases; unmatched junction nucleotides: 5. The germline CDR1 and CDR2 sequences are LGHNA and YSLEER. The CDR3 DNA follows: TGCGCCAGCAGCCAAGGGACTAGCGGCACCGACAATGAGCAGTTCTTC. This encodes CASSQGTSGTDNEQFF.

The V and J genes are TRBV20-1 and TRBJ1-6, with a tentative D call TRBD1 (5 bases). This CDR3 spans 16 amino acids. The V gene's germline CDR1 is DFQATT and CDR2 SNEGSKA (reference sequence). Trimming shortened V by 0 bases and J by 6 bases, and 15 bases separated the two germline ends. The CDR3 nucleotides are TGCAGTGCTAGAGATCCCCTCATCGGGGCTAATTCACCCCTCCACTTT. Protein sequence: CSARDPLIGANSPLHF.

The genes are TRBV4-2 and TRBJ2-1; no definite D call. CDR3 size: 14 residues. Germline V CDR1 and CDR2: LGHNA, YNFKEQ. The V end lost 0 bases, the J end lost 7 bases, and 10 bases lay between the germline ends. CDR3 bases: TGTGCCAGCAGCCAAGATTGGTTAGCTAATGAGCAGTTCTTC. Translation: CASSQDWLANEQFF.

The V call is TRBV24-1, the J call TRBJ2-7; TRBD1 aligns across 7 bases. The CDR3 extends over 14 amino acids. With 6 bases clipped from V and 9 bases from J, the junction kept 13 bases outside the gene matches. CDR1 is KGHDR and CDR2 is SFDVKD in the germline V gene. The CDR3 sequence is CATSMTGKSDGQYF. The DNA of the CDR3 is TGTGCCACCAGTATGACAGGGAAAAGCGACGGGCAGTACTTC.

V and J are TRBV6-1 and TRBJ2-5; tentatively, D is TRBD2 (7 bases). This CDR3 is built from 14 residues. The ends were cut back, 5 bases at V and 3 bases at J, with 13 bases in the middle. CDR1 is MNHNS, CDR2 SASEGT, per germline. The CDR3 DNA reads TGTGCCAGCAGTTATAGGGGGGGGAAAGAGACCCAGTACTTC. It yields the protein CASSYRGGKETQYF.